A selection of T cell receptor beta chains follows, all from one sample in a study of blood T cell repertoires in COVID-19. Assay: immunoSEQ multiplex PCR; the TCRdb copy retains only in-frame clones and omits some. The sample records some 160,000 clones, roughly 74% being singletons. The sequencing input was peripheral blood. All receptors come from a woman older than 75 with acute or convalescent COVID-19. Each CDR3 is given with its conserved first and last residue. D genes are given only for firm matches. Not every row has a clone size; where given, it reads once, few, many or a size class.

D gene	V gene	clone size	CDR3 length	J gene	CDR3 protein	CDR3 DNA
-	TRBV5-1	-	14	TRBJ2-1	CASSWGPSANEQFF	TGCGCCAGCAGCTGGGGGCCTTCCGCCAATGAGCAGTTCTTC
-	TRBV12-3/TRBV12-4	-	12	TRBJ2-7	CASSRGTYEQYF	TGTGCCAGCAGCCGCGGGACCTACGAGCAGTACTTC
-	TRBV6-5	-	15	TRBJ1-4	CASRRTAATNEKLFF	TGTGCCAGCAGAAGGACAGCCGCAACTAATGAAAAACTGTTTTTT
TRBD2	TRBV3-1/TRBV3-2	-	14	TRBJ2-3	CASELADSTDTQYF	TGTGCCAGCGAACTAGCGGATAGCACAGATACGCAGTATTTT
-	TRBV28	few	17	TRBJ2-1	CASSLFWGGRSRNEQFF	TGTGCCAGCAGTTTATTTTGGGGGGGCAGGAGTAGAAATGAGCAGTTCTTC
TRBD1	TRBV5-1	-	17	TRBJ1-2	CASSLDTGGEDEYGYTF	TGCGCCAGCAGCTTGGATACAGGGGGCGAGGATGAGTATGGCTACACCTTC
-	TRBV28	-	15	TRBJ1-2	CASIGGREGHYGYTF	TGTGCCAGCATTGGGGGTCGGGAGGGTCATTATGGCTACACCTTC
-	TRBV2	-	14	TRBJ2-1	CASTQVSSYNEQFF	TGTGCCAGCACCCAGGTTAGCTCCTACAATGAGCAGTTCTTC
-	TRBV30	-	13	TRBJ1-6	CAWSFSLNSPLHF	TGTGCCTGGAGCTTCTCTCTTAATTCACCCCTCCACTTT
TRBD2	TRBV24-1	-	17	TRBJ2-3	CATSETGTSGPTDTQYF	TGTGCCACCAGTGAGACCGGGACTAGCGGACCCACAGATACGCAGTATTTT
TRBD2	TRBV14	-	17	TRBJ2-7	CASSQGVLAGGSYEQYF	TGTGCCAGCAGCCAAGGAGTACTGGCGGGGGGCTCCTACGAGCAGTACTTC
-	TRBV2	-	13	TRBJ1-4	CASRVTGPEKLFF	TGTGCCAGCAGGGTCACAGGTCCTGAAAAACTGTTTTTT
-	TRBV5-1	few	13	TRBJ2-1	CASSFGGANEQFF	TGCGCCAGCAGCTTTGGCGGCGCCAATGAGCAGTTCTTC
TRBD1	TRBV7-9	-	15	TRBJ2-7	CASSLAGTGSYEQYF	TGTGCCAGCAGCTTAGCCGGGACAGGGTCCTACGAGCAGTACTTC
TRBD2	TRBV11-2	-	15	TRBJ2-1	CASSSSFGGAGEQFF	TGTGCCAGCAGCTCTTCGTTCGGGGGGGCCGGGGAGCAGTTCTTC